This entry concerns a single TCR beta chain. This record belongs to a study of T cell changes during pregnancy in multiple sclerosis. Sequencing was performed with immunoSEQ multiplex PCR; in TCRdb, only in-frame clones are kept and a portion is missing. Counted here are fewer than 75,000 clones, roughly 90% occurring once; the ten biggest clones make up roughly 5%. The germline V gene encodes CDR1 MGHDK and CDR2 SYGVNS. The CDR3 covers 15 residues. V was pared by 0 bases and J by 8 bases, with 3 bases of the junction left unmatched. This TCR was recovered from a female donor with multiple sclerosis, enrolled in a pregnancy study. Here the sequenced sample was CD8+ T cells from peripheral blood mononuclear cells, taken before pregnancy. This sequence joins TRBV25-1 and TRBJ2-1; 11 positions agree with TRBD2. CDR3 DNA sequence: TGTGCCAGCAGTGAATATAGCGGGGGGGCCGATGAGCAGTTCTTC. Protein product: CASSEYSGGADEQFF.